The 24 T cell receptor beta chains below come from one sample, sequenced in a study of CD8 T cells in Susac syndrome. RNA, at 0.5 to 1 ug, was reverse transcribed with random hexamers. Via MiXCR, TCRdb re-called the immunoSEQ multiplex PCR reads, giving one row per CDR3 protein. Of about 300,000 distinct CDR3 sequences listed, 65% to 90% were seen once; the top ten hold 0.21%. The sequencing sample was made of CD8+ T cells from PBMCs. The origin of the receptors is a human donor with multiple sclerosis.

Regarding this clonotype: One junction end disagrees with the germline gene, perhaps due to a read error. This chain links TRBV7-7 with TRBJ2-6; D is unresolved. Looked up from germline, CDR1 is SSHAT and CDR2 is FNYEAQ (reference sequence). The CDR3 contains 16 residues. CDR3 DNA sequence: TGTGCTAGCAGCGCTTCTCTATTCTCTGGGGCCAACGTCCTGACTTTC. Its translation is CASSASLFSGANVLTF.

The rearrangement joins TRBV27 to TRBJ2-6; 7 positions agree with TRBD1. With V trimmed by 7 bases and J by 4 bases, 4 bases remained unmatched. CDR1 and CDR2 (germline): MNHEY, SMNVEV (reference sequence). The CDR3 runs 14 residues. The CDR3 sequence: CASTSGGGANVLTF. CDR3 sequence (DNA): TGTGCCAGCACATCAGGGGGAGGGGCCAACGTCCTGACTTTC.

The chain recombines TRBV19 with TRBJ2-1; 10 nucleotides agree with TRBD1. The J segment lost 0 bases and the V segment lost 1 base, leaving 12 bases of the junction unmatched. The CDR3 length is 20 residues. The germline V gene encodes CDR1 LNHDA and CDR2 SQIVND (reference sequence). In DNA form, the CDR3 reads TGTGCCAGTAGTATAGTCGGCGGGACAGGGGTCGTGAGCTCCTACAATGAGCAGTTCTTC. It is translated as CASSIVGGTGVVSSYNEQFF.

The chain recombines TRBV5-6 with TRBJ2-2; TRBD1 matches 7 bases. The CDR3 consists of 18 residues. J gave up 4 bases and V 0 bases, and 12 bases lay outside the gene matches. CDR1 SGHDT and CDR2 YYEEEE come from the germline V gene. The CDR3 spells CASSLAPGQRLVTGELFF. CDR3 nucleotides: TGTGCCAGCAGCTTGGCCCCGGGACAGAGACTCGTCACCGGGGAGCTGTTTTTT. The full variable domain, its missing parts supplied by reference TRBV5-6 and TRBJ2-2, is DAGVTQSPTHLIKTRGQQVTLRCSPKSGHDTVSWYQQALGQGPQFIFQYYEEEERQRGNFPDRFSGHQFPNYSSELNVNALLLGDSALYLCASSLAPGQRLVTGELFFGEGSRLTVL.

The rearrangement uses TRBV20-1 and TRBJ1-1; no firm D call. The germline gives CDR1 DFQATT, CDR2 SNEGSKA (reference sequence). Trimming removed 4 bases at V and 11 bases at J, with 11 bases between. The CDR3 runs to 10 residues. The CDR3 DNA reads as TGCAGTGCTACCCCGAGCGGGGCTTTCTTT. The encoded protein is CSATPSGAFF.

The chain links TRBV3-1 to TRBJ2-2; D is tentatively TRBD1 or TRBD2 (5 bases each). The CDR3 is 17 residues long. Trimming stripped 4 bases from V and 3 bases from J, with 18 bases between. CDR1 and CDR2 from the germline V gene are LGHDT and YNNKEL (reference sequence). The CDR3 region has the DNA TGTGCCAGCAGCCGCTATTGGGACCTTTCTCACACCGGGGAGCTGTTTTTT. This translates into CASSRYWDLSHTGELFF.

The CDR3 DNA sequence: TGTGCCAGCAGCCCTAGCGGGAATGAGCAGTACTTC. It is translated as CASSPSGNEQYF. The rearrangement links TRBV6-5 to TRBJ2-1; 9 positions agree with TRBD2. The J call may be faulty, since TRBJ2-7 better matches the DNA end. The length of the CDR3 is 12 residues. The V gene's germline CDR1 is MNHEY and CDR2 SVGAGI.

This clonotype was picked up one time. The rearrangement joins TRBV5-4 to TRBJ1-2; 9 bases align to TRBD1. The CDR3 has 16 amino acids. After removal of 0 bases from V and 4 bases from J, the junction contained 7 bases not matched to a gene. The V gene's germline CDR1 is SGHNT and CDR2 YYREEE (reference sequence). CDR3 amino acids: CASSLGGQGKSYGYTF. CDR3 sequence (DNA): TGTGCCAGCAGCTTGGGGGGACAGGGAAAAAGCTATGGCTACACCTTC.

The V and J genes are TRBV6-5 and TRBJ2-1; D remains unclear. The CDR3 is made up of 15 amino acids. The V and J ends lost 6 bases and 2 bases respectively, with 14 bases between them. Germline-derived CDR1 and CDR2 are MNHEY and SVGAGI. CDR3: CASRPHQEPYNEQFF. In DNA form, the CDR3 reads TGTGCCAGCAGGCCTCATCAGGAGCCCTACAATGAGCAGTTCTTC.

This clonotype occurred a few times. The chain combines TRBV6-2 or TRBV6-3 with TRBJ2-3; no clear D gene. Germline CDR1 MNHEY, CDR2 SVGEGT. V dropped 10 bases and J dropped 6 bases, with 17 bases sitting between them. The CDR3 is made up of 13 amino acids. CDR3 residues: CATESPPGDTQYF. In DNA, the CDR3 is TGTGCCACCGAATCCCCCCCCGGTGATACGCAGTATTTT.

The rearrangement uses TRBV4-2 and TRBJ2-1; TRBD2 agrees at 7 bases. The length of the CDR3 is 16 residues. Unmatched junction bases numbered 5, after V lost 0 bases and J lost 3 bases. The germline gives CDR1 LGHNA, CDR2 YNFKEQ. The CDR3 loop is CASSQEVTSYYNEQFF. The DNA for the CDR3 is TGTGCCAGCAGCCAAGAGGTGACTAGCTACTACAATGAGCAGTTCTTC.

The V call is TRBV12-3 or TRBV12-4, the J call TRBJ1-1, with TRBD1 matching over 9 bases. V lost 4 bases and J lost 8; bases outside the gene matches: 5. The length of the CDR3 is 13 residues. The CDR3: CASSSTGGPEAFF. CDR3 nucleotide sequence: TGTGCCAGCAGTTCCACAGGGGGCCCCGAAGCTTTCTTT.

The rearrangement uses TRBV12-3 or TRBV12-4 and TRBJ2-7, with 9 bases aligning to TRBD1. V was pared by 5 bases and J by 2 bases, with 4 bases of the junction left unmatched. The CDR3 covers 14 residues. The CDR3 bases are TGTGCCAGCAGTGAGACAGGGGGACCCTACGAGCAGTACTTC. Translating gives CASSETGGPYEQYF.

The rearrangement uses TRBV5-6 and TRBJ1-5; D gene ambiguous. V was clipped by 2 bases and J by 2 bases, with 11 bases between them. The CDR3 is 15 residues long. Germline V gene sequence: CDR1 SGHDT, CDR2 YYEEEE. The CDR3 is CASSFTEIGNQPQHF. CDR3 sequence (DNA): TGTGCCAGCAGCTTTACCGAGATCGGCAATCAGCCCCAGCATTTT.

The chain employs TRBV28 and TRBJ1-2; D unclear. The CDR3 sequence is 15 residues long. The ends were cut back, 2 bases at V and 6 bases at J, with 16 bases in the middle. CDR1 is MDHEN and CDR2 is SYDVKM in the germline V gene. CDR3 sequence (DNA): TGTGCCAGCAGTTTAGGTGTAGCCAGAGGAAATGGCTACACCTTC. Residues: CASSLGVARGNGYTF.

The CDR3 is CASSPDGGLTYEQYF. CDR3 in DNA: TGTGCCAGCTCACCCGATGGGGGATTAACCTACGAGCAGTACTTC. The chain uses TRBV18 and TRBJ2-7; D is possibly TRBD1 or TRBD2 (5 bases each). Trimming cost V 3 bases and J 2 bases, with 14 bases left between them. Germline CDR1 is KGHSH and CDR2 is LQKENI. The CDR3 is 15 amino acids.

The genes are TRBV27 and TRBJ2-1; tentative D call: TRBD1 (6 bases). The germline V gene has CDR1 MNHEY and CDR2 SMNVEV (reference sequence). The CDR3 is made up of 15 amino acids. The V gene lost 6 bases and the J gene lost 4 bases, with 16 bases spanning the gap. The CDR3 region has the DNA TGTGCCAGCAGCACACAGGGCCCGCCTTACAATGAGCAGTTCTTC. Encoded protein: CASSTQGPPYNEQFF.

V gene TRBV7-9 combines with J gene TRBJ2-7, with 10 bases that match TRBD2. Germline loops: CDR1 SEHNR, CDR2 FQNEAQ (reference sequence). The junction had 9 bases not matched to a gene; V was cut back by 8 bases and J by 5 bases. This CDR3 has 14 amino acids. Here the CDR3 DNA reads TGTGCCAGCTGTCCTAGCGGGAGAGGCCACGAGCAGTACTTC. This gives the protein CASCPSGRGHEQYF.

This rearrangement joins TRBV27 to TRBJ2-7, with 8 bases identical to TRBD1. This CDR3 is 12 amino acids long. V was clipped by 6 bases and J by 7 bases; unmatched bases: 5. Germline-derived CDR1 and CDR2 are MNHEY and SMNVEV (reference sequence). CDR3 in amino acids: CASRTGAREQYF. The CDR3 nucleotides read TGTGCCAGCAGGACAGGGGCACGGGAGCAGTACTTC.

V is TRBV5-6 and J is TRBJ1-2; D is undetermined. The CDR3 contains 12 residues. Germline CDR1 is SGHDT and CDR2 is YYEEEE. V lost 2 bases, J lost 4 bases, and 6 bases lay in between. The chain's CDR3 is CASSFSVYGYTF. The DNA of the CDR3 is TGTGCCAGCAGCTTCTCAGTCTATGGCTACACCTTC. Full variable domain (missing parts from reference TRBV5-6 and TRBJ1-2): DAGVTQSPTHLIKTRGQQVTLRCSPKSGHDTVSWYQQALGQGPQFIFQYYEEEERQRGNFPDRFSGHQFPNYSSELNVNALLLGDSALYLCASSFSVYGYTFGSGTRLTVV.

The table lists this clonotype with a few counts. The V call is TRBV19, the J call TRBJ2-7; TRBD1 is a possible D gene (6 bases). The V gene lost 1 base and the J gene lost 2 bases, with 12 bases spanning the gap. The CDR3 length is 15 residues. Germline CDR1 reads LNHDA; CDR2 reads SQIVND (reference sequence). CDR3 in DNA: TGTGCCAGTAGTATAGGCCCTGGGACACCCTACGAGCAGTACTTC. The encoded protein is CASSIGPGTPYEQYF. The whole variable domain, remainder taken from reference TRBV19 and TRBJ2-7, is DGGITQSPKYLFRKEGQNVTLSCEQNLNHDAMYWYRQDPGQGLRLIYYSQIVNDFQKGDIAEGYSVSREKKESFPLTVTSAQKNPTAFYLCASSIGPGTPYEQYFGPGTRLTVT.

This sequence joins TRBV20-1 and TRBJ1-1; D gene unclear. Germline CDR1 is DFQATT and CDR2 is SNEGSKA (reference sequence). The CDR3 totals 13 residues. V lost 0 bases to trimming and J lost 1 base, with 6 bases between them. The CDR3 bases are TGCAGTGCTAGAGATTGGGGGAACACTGAAGCTTTCTTT. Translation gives CSARDWGNTEAFF.

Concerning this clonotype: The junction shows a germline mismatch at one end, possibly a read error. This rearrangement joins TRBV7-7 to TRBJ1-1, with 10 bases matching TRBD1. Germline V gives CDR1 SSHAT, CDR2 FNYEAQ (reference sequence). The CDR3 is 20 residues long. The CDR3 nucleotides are TGTGCTAGCAGCTCGAGACAAGACCGGGACAGGGGCCGAAGTAACACTGAAGCTTTCTTT. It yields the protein CASSSRQDRDRGRSNTEAFF. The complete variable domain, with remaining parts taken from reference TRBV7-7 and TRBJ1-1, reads GAGVSQSPRYKVTKRGQDVTLRCDPISSHATLYWYQQALGQGPEFLTYFNYEAQPDKSGLPSDRFSAERPEGSISTLTIQRTEQRDSAMYRCASSSRQDRDRGRSNTEAFFGQGTRLTVV.

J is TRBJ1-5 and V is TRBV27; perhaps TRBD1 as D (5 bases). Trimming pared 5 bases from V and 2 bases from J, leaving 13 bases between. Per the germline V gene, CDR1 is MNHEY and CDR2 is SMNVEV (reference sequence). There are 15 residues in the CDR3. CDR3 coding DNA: TGTGCCAGCAGTCCGGACACGACGGGCAATCAGCCCCAGCATTTT. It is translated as CASSPDTTGNQPQHF.